A single T cell receptor beta chain is shown here with its context. What it binds is not known. The assay was immunoSEQ multiplex PCR, and TCRdb's table has in-frame clones only and misses some. The data contain 130,000 to 150,000 clones, approximately 88% of them singletons. These data are taken from a study of T cell responses to AZD1222 COVID-19 vaccine. General observations from the study: Spike-specific TCRs gained breadth and depth after people received two AZD1222 doses. Researchers took repertoire samples only after the peak T cell response had come. CD4 TCRs covered the whole spike, strongest at regions 160-218 and 743-854.

There are 15 residues in the CDR3. Trimming removed 3 bases from V and 4 bases from J; junction bases left unmatched: 3. Germline lookup yields CDR1 SGHDN and CDR2 FVKESK. The clonotype originates from an adult in good health. This specimen consisted of peripheral blood, obtained on day 0 of AZD1222 vaccination. The rearrangement joins TRBV14 to TRBJ2-3, with 11 bases that match TRBD2. Here the CDR3 reads CASSQPSGGPDTQYF. For the CDR3, the DNA is TGTGCCAGCAGCCAGCCTAGCGGGGGGCCAGATACGCAGTATTTT. The complete variable domain, with remaining parts taken from reference TRBV14 and TRBJ2-3, reads EAGVTQFPSHSVIEKGQTVTLRCDPISGHDNLYWYRRVMGKEIKFLLHFVKESKQDESGMPNNRFLAERTGGTYSTLKVQPAELEDSGVYFCASSQPSGGPDTQYFGPGTRLTVL.